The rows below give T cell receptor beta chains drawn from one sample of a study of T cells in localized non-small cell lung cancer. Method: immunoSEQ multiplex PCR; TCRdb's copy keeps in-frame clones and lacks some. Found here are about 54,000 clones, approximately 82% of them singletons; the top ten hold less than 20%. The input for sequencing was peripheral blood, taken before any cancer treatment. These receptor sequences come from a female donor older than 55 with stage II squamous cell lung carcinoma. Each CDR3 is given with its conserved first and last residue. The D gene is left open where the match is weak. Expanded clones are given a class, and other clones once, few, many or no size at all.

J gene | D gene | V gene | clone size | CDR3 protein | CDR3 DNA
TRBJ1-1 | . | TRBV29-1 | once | CSVEVPQGGMSTEAFF | TGCAGCGTTGAAGTTCCCCAGGGAGGGATGTCTACTGAAGCTTTCTTT
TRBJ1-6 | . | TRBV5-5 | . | CASSRASNSPLHF | TGTGCCAGCAGCCGGGCCTCAAATTCACCCCTCCACTTT
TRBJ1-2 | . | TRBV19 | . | CASVSNYGYTF | TGTGCCAGTGTTTCCAACTATGGCTACACCTTC
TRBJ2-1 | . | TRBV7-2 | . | CASSPYTGRTNEQFF | TGTGCCAGCAGCCCCTATACGGGGAGAACGAATGAGCAGTTCTTC
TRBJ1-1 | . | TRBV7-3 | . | CASSLTFPPTEAFF | TGTGCCAGCAGCTTAACGTTTCCCCCGACGGAAGCTTTCTTT
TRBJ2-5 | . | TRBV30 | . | CAWSVIQETQYF | TGTGCCTGGAGTGTAATCCAAGAGACCCAGTACTTC
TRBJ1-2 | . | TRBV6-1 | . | CASSEGGTASNYGYTF | TGTGCCAGCAGTGAGGGCGGGACGGCCTCTAACTATGGCTACACCTTC
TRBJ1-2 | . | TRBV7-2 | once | CASSFRQDENGYTF | TGTGCCAGCAGCTTCCGACAGGACGAGAATGGCTACACCTTC
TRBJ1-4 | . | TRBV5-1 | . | CASRGGTGRGEKLFF | TGCGCCAGCAGGGGAGGTACAGGGAGAGGTGAAAAACTGTTTTTT
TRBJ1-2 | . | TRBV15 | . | CATSRDLGGGRGLNYGYTF | TGTGCCACCAGCAGAGATCTGGGAGGGGGGCGCGGGCTCAACTATGGCTACACCTTC
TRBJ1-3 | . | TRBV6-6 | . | CASREGGYGNTIYF | TGTGCCAGCAGGGAAGGGGGTTATGGAAACACCATATATTTT
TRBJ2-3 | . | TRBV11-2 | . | CASSSGTSSTDTQYF | TGTGCCAGCAGCTCCGGGACATCTAGCACAGATACGCAGTATTTT
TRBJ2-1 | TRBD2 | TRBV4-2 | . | CASSLALSGGSYNEQFF | TGTGCCAGCAGCCTCGCCCTTAGCGGGGGGAGCTACAATGAGCAGTTCTTC
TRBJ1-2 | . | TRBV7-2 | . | CASSPLYGYTF | TGTGCCAGCAGCCCCCTTTATGGCTACACCTTC
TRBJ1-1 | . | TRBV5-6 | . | CASTPLSNTEAFF | TGTGCCAGCACCCCCCTTTCTAACACTGAAGCTTTCTTT
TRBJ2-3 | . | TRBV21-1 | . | CASSKDREGTKRDTQYF | TGTGCCAGCAGCAAAGACCGGGAAGGAACAAAAAGGGATACGCAGTATTTT
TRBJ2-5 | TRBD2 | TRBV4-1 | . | CASSQETSLETQYF | TGCGCCAGCAGCCAAGAGACTAGCCTAGAGACCCAGTACTTC
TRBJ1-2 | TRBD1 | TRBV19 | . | CASSPTGEGYGYTF | TGTGCCAGTAGTCCTACAGGGGAGGGCTATGGCTACACCTTC
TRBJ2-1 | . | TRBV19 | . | CASSIWRAENNEQFF | TGTGCCAGTAGTATCTGGCGGGCGGAAAACAATGAGCAGTTCTTC
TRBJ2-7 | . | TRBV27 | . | CASSRFGPGAEQYF | .
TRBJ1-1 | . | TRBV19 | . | CASSNTQVRAQGTEAFF | TGTGCCAGTAGTAACACCCAGGTAAGGGCCCAAGGCACTGAAGCTTTCTTT
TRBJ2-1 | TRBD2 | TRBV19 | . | CASSPPGGGYEQFF | TGTGCCAGTAGTCCGCCGGGGGGGGGCTATGAGCAGTTCTTC
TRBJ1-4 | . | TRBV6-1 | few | CASSVMGAGNEKLFF | TGTGCCAGCAGTGTAATGGGGGCCGGTAATGAAAAACTGTTTTTT
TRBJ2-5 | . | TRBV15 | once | CATSRDIDRQETQYF | TGTGCCACCAGCAGAGATATTGACAGACAAGAGACCCAGTACTTC
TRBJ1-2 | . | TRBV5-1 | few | CASSLAQGIFYGYTF | TGCGCCAGCAGCCTAGCTCAGGGGATCTTCTATGGCTACACCTTC
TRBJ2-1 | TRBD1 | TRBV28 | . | CASSPWTGAENEQFF | TGTGCCAGCAGTCCGTGGACAGGGGCAGAAAATGAGCAGTTCTTC
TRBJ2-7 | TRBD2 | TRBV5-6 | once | CASSRGSGGPSYEQYF | TGTGCCAGCAGCCGAGGGAGCGGGGGGCCATCCTACGAGCAGTACTTC
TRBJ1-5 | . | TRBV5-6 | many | CASSLVRAGVGNQPQHF | TGTGCCAGCAGCTTGGTGCGGGCAGGAGTCGGCAATCAGCCCCAGCATTTT
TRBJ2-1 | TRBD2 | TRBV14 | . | CASSRDWGGRGEQFF | TGTGCCAGCAGCCGGGACTGGGGGGGACGCGGTGAGCAGTTCTTC
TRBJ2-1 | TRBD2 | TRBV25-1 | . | CASSGRALPFSSYNEQFF | TGTGCCAGCTCAGGGAGGGCACTACCGTTCAGCTCCTACAATGAGCAGTTCTTC
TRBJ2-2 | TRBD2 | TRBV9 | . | CASSVSPQAGGRTGELFF | TGTGCCAGCAGCGTATCCCCGCAAGCGGGGGGCCGGACCGGGGAGCTGTTTTTT
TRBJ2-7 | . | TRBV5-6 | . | CASSFINEQYF | TGTGCCAGCAGCTTCATCAACGAGCAGTACTTC
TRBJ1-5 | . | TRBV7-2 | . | CASSASPNQPQHF | TGTGCCAGCAGCGCCTCCCCTAATCAGCCCCAGCATTTT